The 27 T cell receptor beta chains below all came from one sample that was sequenced in a study of patients and donors after allogeneic stem cell transplantation. TCRdb reanalysed the RT-PCR reads using MiXCR and keeps one entry per CDR3 protein. Of some 880,000 distinct CDR3 sequences listed, about 20% are singletons. The sequencing input was blood, either unsorted or a sorted T cell fraction (not recorded which). These receptors all come from a human donor who was either an allogeneic HSCT recipient or a stem cell or donor lymphocyte infusion donor (not recorded which). It is not recorded whose cells these are; they may come from a transplant donor.

J is TRBJ2-1 and V is TRBV4-3, with D unclear. Deletions cut 0 bases from V and 8 bases from J, with 17 bases between. This CDR3 has 16 amino acids. The germline V gene encodes CDR1 LGHNA and CDR2 YSLEER. For the CDR3, the DNA is TGCGCCAGCAGCCAAGAGTGGCCCACCGACCCCGATGAGCAGTTCTTC. Its translation is CASSQEWPTDPDEQFF.

This clonotype has only a few counts. The chain joins TRBV12-3 or TRBV12-4 to TRBJ1-5; TRBD1 matches 7 bases. The CDR3 is 16 amino acids. V lost 6 bases to trimming and J lost 3 bases; unmatched junction nucleotides: 11. CDR3 region: CASSRGTGWDNQPQHF. The CDR3 nucleotides are TGTGCCAGCAGCAGGGGGACTGGGTGGGACAATCAGCCCCAGCATTTT.

At least ten counts were recorded for this clonotype. Its ends do not fully match the called genes, so a read error is possible. The rearrangement links TRBV5-6 to TRBJ2-2; D might be TRBD1 (5 bases). CDR3 size: 16 residues. Germline V gene lookup returns CDR1 SGHDT and CDR2 YYEEEE. The CDR3 here is CASSPSGLPDTGELFF. As DNA, the CDR3 is TGTGCCAGCAGCCCTTCGGGTCTACCGGACACGGGGGAGCTGTTTTTT.

CDR3 amino acids: CASSLGAITDTQYF. For the CDR3, the DNA is TGTGCCAGCAGCTTAGGGGCAATCACAGATACGCAGTATTTT. The V gene is TRBV7-3, the J gene TRBJ2-3; the D gene is possibly TRBD1 (5 bases). This CDR3 spans 14 amino acids. The germline V and J ends were trimmed by 2 bases and 2 bases, with 8 bases remaining between them. Germline CDR1 SGHTA, CDR2 FQGTGA.

This clonotype has only one observation. This chain uses TRBV9 with TRBJ1-2; possible D gene TRBD1, 6 bases. V lost 0 bases and J 2 bases, leaving 17 bases between the germline ends. Germline CDR1 SGDLS, CDR2 YYNGEE. There are 17 residues in the CDR3. The CDR3 protein is CASSVDPPQGPNYGYTF. The CDR3 region has the DNA TGTGCCAGCAGCGTAGATCCTCCTCAGGGGCCCAACTATGGCTACACCTTC.

The chain combines TRBV2 with TRBJ2-6, with D possibly being TRBD1 or TRBD2 (5 bases each). The V gene lost 0 bases and the J gene lost 4 bases, with 10 bases spanning the gap. Germline V gene data show CDR1 as SNHLY and CDR2 as FYNNEI. This CDR3 contains 16 residues. CDR3 protein: CASSEALGTGANVLTF. In nucleotides, the CDR3 is TGTGCCAGCAGTGAAGCGCTTGGGACCGGGGCCAACGTCCTGACTTTC.

In this sample, this clonotype turned up a few times. The gene calls are TRBV4-3 and TRBJ2-1, with D unresolved. The germline V and J ends were trimmed by 1 base and 4 bases, with 11 bases remaining between them. The CDR3 sequence is 15 residues long. Germline V gene sequence: CDR1 LGHNA, CDR2 YSLEER. Here the CDR3 DNA reads TGCGCCAGCAGCCAAGTGCGCGAAAGTTACAATGAGCAGTTCTTC. It specifies CASSQVRESYNEQFF.

The rearrangement joins TRBV29-1 to TRBJ1-2; a weak D match, TRBD1 (5 bases). V lost 7 bases to trimming and J lost 5 bases, with 14 bases between them. The germline V gene has CDR1 SQVTM and CDR2 ANQGSEA. The CDR3 covers 12 residues. CDR3 bases: TGCAGCGATACTGACAGCATTTATGGCTACACCTTC. Translated: CSDTDSIYGYTF.

This clonotype showed up just a few times. The chain joins TRBV6-1 to TRBJ2-2; TRBD2 matches 7 bases. Trimming removed 10 bases from V and 2 bases from J; junction bases left unmatched: 10. The CDR3 loop spans 15 amino acids. Germline V gene data show CDR1 as MNHNS and CDR2 as SASEGT. CDR3: CATPGVAGNTGELFF. The CDR3 DNA reads TGTGCCACCCCCGGCGTAGCGGGTAACACCGGGGAGCTGTTTTTT.

V is TRBV7-9 and J is TRBJ1-1; no clear D gene. The V end lost 1 base, the J end lost 8 bases, and 8 bases lay between the germline ends. The CDR3 runs to 12 residues. CDR1 and CDR2 from the germline V gene are SEHNR and FQNEAQ (reference sequence). This chain's CDR3 is CASSLDVREAFF. The CDR3 DNA sequence: TGTGCCAGCAGCTTAGATGTGAGGGAAGCTTTCTTT.

The genes are TRBV3-1 and TRBJ2-7; D gene ambiguous. V shed 1 base and J shed 3 bases, with 10 bases lying between them. Germline V gives CDR1 LGHDT, CDR2 YNNKEL (reference sequence). This CDR3 comprises 14 residues. Here the CDR3 reads CASSQAHLNYEQYF. The CDR3 DNA reads TGTGCCAGCAGCCAAGCACACCTCAACTACGAGCAGTACTTC.

The genes are TRBV5-1 and TRBJ2-7, with 7 bases that match TRBD1. This CDR3 comprises 14 residues. With V trimmed by 3 bases and J by 3 bases, 6 bases remained unmatched. Germline values: CDR1 SGHRS, CDR2 YFSETQ. The CDR3 loop is CASSSSRDSYEQYF. DNA for the CDR3: TGCGCCAGCAGCTCGTCCCGGGACAGCTACGAGCAGTACTTC.

DNA for the CDR3: TGCGCCAGCAGCCCTACGAACAGGGTGCTTTGGGGCTACACCTTC. It specifies CASSPTNRVLWGYTF. The rearrangement links TRBV5-1 to TRBJ1-2; TRBD1 might be the D (6 bases). Germline CDR1 reads SGHRS; CDR2 reads YFSETQ. The CDR3 is made up of 15 amino acids. The V end lost 4 bases, the J end lost 8 bases, and 21 bases lay between the germline ends.

The chain carries TRBV4-2 and TRBJ1-2; D ambiguous. CDR3 length: 15 amino acids. Germline V gene sequence: CDR1 LGHNA, CDR2 YNFKEQ. V lost 1 base and J 8 bases, leaving 17 bases between the germline ends. The CDR3 nucleotides are TGTGCCAGCAGCCAAGTGTCGGTAAATGTGCGAGGCTACACCTTC. The encoded protein is CASSQVSVNVRGYTF.

This clonotype was seen a handful of times. The genes are TRBV12-3 or TRBV12-4 and TRBJ1-4; D not resolved. The CDR3 consists of 16 residues. V was shortened by 5 bases and J by 0 bases, with 13 bases between the two germline ends. CDR3 region: CASSPGSRATNEKLFF. Here the CDR3 DNA reads TGTGCCAGCAGTCCGGGCAGCCGTGCAACTAATGAAAAACTGTTTTTT.

The chain is built from TRBV27 and TRBJ1-1, with D hard to call. Germline V gives CDR1 MNHEY, CDR2 SMNVEV (reference sequence). Trimming stripped 3 bases from V and 5 bases from J, with 13 bases between. This CDR3 comprises 14 residues. CDR3 sequence reads: CASSFERARTEAFF. DNA for the CDR3: TGTGCCAGCAGTTTTGAGAGGGCGCGAACTGAAGCTTTCTTT.

This chain uses TRBV7-9 with TRBJ2-1; TRBD2 matches at 9 bases. Unmatched junction bases numbered 12, after V lost 5 bases and J lost 4 bases. CDR3 length: 17 residues. Per the germline V gene, CDR1 is SEHNR and CDR2 is FQNEAQ (reference sequence). CDR3 in amino acids: CASSPQSGRPTYNEQFF. Here the CDR3 DNA reads TGTGCCAGCAGCCCCCAGAGCGGGAGGCCCACGTACAATGAGCAGTTCTTC.

The chain has TRBV9 and TRBJ1-4, with 10 bases matching TRBD1. The J segment lost 6 bases and the V segment lost 2 bases, leaving 1 base of the junction unmatched. The CDR3 spans 14 residues. Germline-derived CDR1 and CDR2 are SGDLS and YYNGEE. The CDR3 protein is CASSVGTGDEKLFF. As DNA, the CDR3 is TGTGCCAGCAGCGTGGGGACAGGGGATGAAAAACTGTTTTTT. Based on the CDR3 plus reference TRBV9 and TRBJ1-4, the full variable domain is DSGVTQTPKHLITATGQRVTLRCSPRSGDLSVYWYQQSLDQGLQFLIQYYNGEERAKGNILERFSAQQFPDLHSELNLSSLELGDSALYFCASSVGTGDEKLFFGSGTQLSVL.

The chain recombines TRBV12-3 or TRBV12-4 with TRBJ1-1; D is possibly TRBD1 (6 bases). Trimming stripped 4 bases from V and 5 bases from J, with 17 bases between. This CDR3 has 15 amino acids. The CDR3 DNA reads TGTGCCAGCAGTTCTAGGCGACAGGATGGGACTGAAGCTTTCTTT. Amino acids: CASSSRRQDGTEAFF.

This clonotype was picked up a small number of times. This chain links TRBV29-1 with TRBJ1-1; TRBD1 matches at 7 bases. Per the germline V gene, CDR1 is SQVTM and CDR2 is ANQGSEA. With V trimmed by 6 bases and J by 4 bases, 11 bases remained unmatched. The CDR3 runs 14 residues. CDR3 coding DNA: TGCAGCGTCGAGACGACAGGGTGGGGCACTGAAGCTTTCTTT. It yields the protein CSVETTGWGTEAFF.

This clonotype was detected only a few times. CDR3 coding DNA: TGCAGTGCAGCCGGGACAGGGTATTTTTCCTACGAGCAGTACTTC. It encodes CSAAGTGYFSYEQYF. The rearrangement uses TRBV20-1 and TRBJ2-7, with 9 bases aligning to TRBD1. The CDR3 spans 15 residues. With 6 bases clipped from V and 1 base from J, the junction kept 10 bases outside the gene matches. CDR1 DFQATT and CDR2 SNEGSKA come from the germline V gene (reference sequence).

DNA of the CDR3: TGTGCCAGCAGCCAACGGCCCGGGGAGATTCAGCCCCAGCATTTT. It specifies CASSQRPGEIQPQHF. The chain is built from TRBV4-2 and TRBJ1-5; D gene uncertain. The germline V gene encodes CDR1 LGHNA and CDR2 YNFKEQ. CDR3 length: 15 residues. The V and J ends lost 2 bases and 6 bases respectively, with 14 bases between them.

This clonotype was picked up a small number of times. The genes are TRBV27 and TRBJ2-1; D gene uncertain. The CDR3 is made up of 16 amino acids. From germline, CDR1 is MNHEY and CDR2 SMNVEV (reference sequence). V lost 5 bases to trimming and J lost 0 bases, with 14 bases between them. DNA of the CDR3: TGTGCCAGCAGTCGCCCCATTGGTCGCTCCTACAATGAGCAGTTCTTC. Protein: CASSRPIGRSYNEQFF.

The chain joins TRBV15 to TRBJ1-5, with D unclear. The V end was cut by 3 bases, the J end by 2 bases, with 14 bases between. CDR3 length: 16 amino acids. The germline CDR1 and CDR2 sequences are LNHNV and YYDKDF (reference sequence). CDR3 sequence (DNA): TGTGCCACCAGCAGCTTGGGGTGGGTCGGCAATCAGCCCCAGCATTTT. It specifies CATSSLGWVGNQPQHF.

CDR3 DNA: TGCAGCGTTGATTACCGGAGAGGGGGCGATGGCTACACCTTC. Residues: CSVDYRRGGDGYTF. The rearrangement links TRBV29-1 to TRBJ1-2; 7 positions agree with TRBD1. The CDR3 is 14 amino acids. CDR1 is SQVTM, CDR2 ANQGSEA, per germline. V lost 3 bases to trimming and J lost 6 bases; unmatched junction nucleotides: 10. The complete variable domain, with remaining parts taken from reference TRBV29-1 and TRBJ1-2, reads SAVISQKPSRDICQRGTSLTIQCQVDSQVTMMFWYRQQPGQSLTLIATANQGSEATYESGFVIDKFPISRPNLTFSTLTVSNMSPEDSSIYLCSVDYRRGGDGYTFGSGTRLTVV.

This clonotype was seen many times. The chain uses TRBV12-3 or TRBV12-4 and TRBJ2-2; 12 bases are shared with TRBD1. This CDR3 region has 15 residues. Trimming took 5 bases from V and 7 from J; bases not matched to a gene: 5. In nucleotides, the CDR3 is TGTGCCAGCAGTCCCCGGGACAGGGGGCTCGGGGAGCTGTTTTTT. This gives the protein CASSPRDRGLGELFF.

The chain combines TRBV3-1 with TRBJ2-7, with unresolved D. CDR1 and CDR2 from the germline V gene are LGHDT and YNNKEL (reference sequence). Trimming cost V 1 base and J 0 bases, with 10 bases left between them. This CDR3 comprises 15 residues. CDR3 sequence (DNA): TGTGCCAGCAGCCAAGCGGCTTCAAACTCCTACGAGCAGTACTTC. This encodes CASSQAASNSYEQYF.